This TCR beta chain was captured in a study of a mutant IDH1 vaccine in newly diagnosed glioma. The overall study: Beforehand, treatment had been radiotherapy, temozolomide, or both; the majority received both.

The sample holds a few counts of this clone. Antigen specificity is unknown. Time point specified: baseline, week 1 (first vaccination visit). Noted treatment: pre-vaccination baseline after standard-of-care therapy. Donors' newly diagnosed IDH1-mutant WHO grade 3 or 4 astrocytomas lacked nuclear ATRX. Study-wide results and limits: The occurrence of vaccine-induced immune responses was seen in around 93% of patients. Pseudoprogression appears to have had no connection to changes in top peripheral T cell clonotypes.

CDR3 size: 15 residues. V was trimmed by 2 bases and J by 5 bases, leaving 12 bases between them. Germline assignment: CDR1 SGHDN and CDR2 FVKESK. Method: immunoSEQ multiplex PCR; TCRdb's copy keeps in-frame clones and lacks some. The sample lists approximately 70,000 clones; roughly 78% were seen once. This sequence originates from a man aged 50 to 59 with glioma. This sequence joins TRBV14 and TRBJ2-2, with a weak D call TRBD1 (7 bases). The sample in question was PBMCs, obtained from a glioma patient treated with radiotherapy, temozolomide or both. Here the CDR3 DNA reads TGTGCCAGCAGCCAAAAACAGGGGAGGACCGGGGAGCTGTTTTTT. Its translation: CASSQKQGRTGELFF. The variable domain in full, completed from reference TRBV14 and TRBJ2-2, reads EAGVTQFPSHSVIEKGQTVTLRCDPISGHDNLYWYRRVMGKEIKFLLHFVKESKQDESGMPNNRFLAERTGGTYSTLKVQPAELEDSGVYFCASSQKQGRTGELFFGEGSRLTVL.